Each of the 10 T cell receptor beta chains below was sequenced from the same sample in a study of blood T cell repertoires in COVID-19. Here immunoSEQ multiplex PCR was the method, and the copy in TCRdb shows in-frame clones only, minus some. The sample yields around 170,000 clones, around 89% seen once. Sequencing used peripheral blood. These receptors were collected from a woman in her 30s with acute or convalescent COVID-19.

The CDR3 loop reads CASSPQSGANVLTF. CDR3 sequence (DNA): TGCGCCAGCAGCCCCCAATCCGGGGCCAACGTCCTGACTTTC. This chain connects TRBV5-1 to TRBJ2-6; the D is unclear. The CDR3 has 14 amino acids. Per the germline V gene, CDR1 is SGHRS and CDR2 is YFSETQ. Trimming removed 4 bases at V and 4 bases at J, with 9 bases between.

The rearrangement links TRBV5-4 to TRBJ2-7; 9 positions agree with TRBD2. The CDR3 is 16 amino acids. Germline V gene data show CDR1 as SGHNT and CDR2 as YYREEE (reference sequence). V lost 0 bases and J lost 2; bases outside the gene matches: 6. As DNA, the CDR3 is TGTGCCAGCAGCTTGGATTCTAGCGGGGCACCCTACGAGCAGTACTTC. This gives the protein CASSLDSSGAPYEQYF.

This chain links TRBV7-6 with TRBJ2-3, with D perhaps matching TRBD1 or TRBD2 (6 bases each). Germline CDR1 SGHVS, CDR2 FNYEAQ. The CDR3 has 15 amino acids. Trimming took off 5 bases at V and 0 bases at J, with 12 bases between the two ends. The CDR3 sequence is CASSLGGTSTDTQYF. CDR3 DNA: TGTGCCAGCAGCCTAGGGGGGACAAGCACAGATACGCAGTATTTT.

This chain uses TRBV13 with TRBJ2-7; D gene uncertain. This CDR3 contains 12 residues. V lost 5 bases and J lost 5, with 10 bases in between. Germline CDR1 is PRHDT and CDR2 is FYEKMQ (reference sequence). The CDR3: CASSHARNEQYF. The CDR3 nucleotides read TGTGCCAGCAGCCACGCGAGGAACGAGCAGTACTTC.

The chain joins TRBV30 to TRBJ1-1, with 7 bases matching TRBD1. Germline CDR1 and CDR2: GTSNPN and SVGIG (reference sequence). The CDR3 is 13 amino acids. V dropped 5 bases and J dropped 4; count of bases not matched to a gene: 7. The CDR3 DNA reads as TGTGCCTGGGGTATACAGGGGAGCACTGAAGCTTTCTTT. Amino acid sequence: CAWGIQGSTEAFF.

CDR3: CAIGGQIRLAGVSEQFF. CDR3 DNA: TGTGCCATCGGGGGACAGATACGGCTAGCGGGAGTTAGTGAGCAGTTCTTC. The gene calls are TRBV10-3 and TRBJ2-1; 10 positions match TRBD2. The J segment lost 9 bases and the V segment lost 8 bases, leaving 19 bases of the junction unmatched. The CDR3 totals 17 residues. Per germline, CDR1 ENHRY and CDR2 SYGVKD.

The chain combines TRBV30 with TRBJ2-7; 14 bases are a match to TRBD2. This CDR3 spans 15 amino acids. V was clipped by 1 base and J by 4 bases; unmatched bases: 3. Germline V lookup: CDR1 GTSNPN, CDR2 SVGIG (reference sequence). The CDR3 sequence is CAWSGLAGGGYEQYF. The DNA of the CDR3 is TGTGCCTGGAGTGGACTAGCGGGAGGGGGGTACGAGCAGTACTTC. Together with reference TRBV30 and TRBJ2-7, the CDR3 gives the full variable domain: SQTIHQWPATLVQPVGSPLSLECTVEGTSNPNLYWYRQAAGRGLQLLFYSVGIGQISSEVPQNLSASRPQDRQFILSSKKLLLSDSGFYLCAWSGLAGGGYEQYFGPGTRLTVT.

The chain carries TRBV5-4 and TRBJ2-6; D unclear. V shed 2 bases and J shed 0 bases, with 9 bases lying between them. The CDR3 is 16 amino acids. Germline CDR1 reads SGHNT; CDR2 reads YYREEE (reference sequence). This chain's CDR3 is CASSLRLSSGANVLTF. The CDR3 nucleotides read TGTGCCAGCAGCTTACGGTTAAGCTCTGGGGCCAACGTCCTGACTTTC.

CDR3 DNA: TGCGCCAGCAGCCCGGGACAGGGGGCGCAGGTGCAGTATTTT. Protein: CASSPGQGAQVQYF. The chain has TRBV5-1 and TRBJ2-3; 12 bases fit TRBD1. Germline lookup yields CDR1 SGHRS and CDR2 YFSETQ. Unmatched junction bases numbered 8, after V lost 4 bases and J lost 11 bases. The CDR3 extends over 14 amino acids. Drawing the rest from reference TRBV5-1 and TRBJ2-3, the complete variable domain is KAGVTQTPRYLIKTRGQQVTLSCSPISGHRSVSWYQQTPGQGLQFLFEYFSETQRNKGNFPGRFSGRQFSNSRSEMNVSTLELGDSALYLCASSPGQGAQVQYFGPGTRLTVL.

The rearrangement joins TRBV11-2 to TRBJ2-7; D might be TRBD1 (5 bases). CDR1 SGHAT and CDR2 FQNNGV come from the germline V gene. The CDR3 is 15 amino acids. The V end lost 1 base, the J end lost 3 bases, and 13 bases lay between the germline ends. The DNA for the CDR3 is TGTGCCAGCAGCTTAGTAACAGGAGTTAACTACGAGCAGTACTTC. This sequence encodes CASSLVTGVNYEQYF. Drawing the rest from reference TRBV11-2 and TRBJ2-7, the complete variable domain is EAGVAQSPRYKIIEKRQSVAFWCNPISGHATLYWYQQILGQGPKLLIQFQNNGVVDDSQLPKDRFSAERLKGVDSTLKIQPAKLEDSAVYLCASSLVTGVNYEQYFGPGTRLTVT.